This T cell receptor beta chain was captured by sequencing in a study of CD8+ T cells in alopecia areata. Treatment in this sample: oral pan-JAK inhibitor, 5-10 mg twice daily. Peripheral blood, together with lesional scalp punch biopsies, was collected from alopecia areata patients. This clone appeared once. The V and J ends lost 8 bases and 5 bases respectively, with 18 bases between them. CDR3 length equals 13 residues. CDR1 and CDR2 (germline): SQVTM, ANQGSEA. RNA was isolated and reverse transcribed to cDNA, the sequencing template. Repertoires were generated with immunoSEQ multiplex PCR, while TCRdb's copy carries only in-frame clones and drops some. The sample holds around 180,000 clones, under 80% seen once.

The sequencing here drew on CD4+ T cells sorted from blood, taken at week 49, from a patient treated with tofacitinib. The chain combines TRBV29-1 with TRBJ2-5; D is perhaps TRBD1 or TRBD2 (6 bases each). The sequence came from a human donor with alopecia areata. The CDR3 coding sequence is TGCAGCTTAAGGAGGGGGGCCACGGAGACCCAGTACTTC. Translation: CSLRRGATETQYF. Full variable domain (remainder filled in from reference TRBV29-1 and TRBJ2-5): SAVISQKPSRDICQRGTSLTIQCQVDSQVTMMFWYRQQPGQSLTLIATANQGSEATYESGFVIDKFPISRPNLTFSTLTVSNMSPEDSSIYLCSLRRGATETQYFGPGTRLLVL.